Listed here are 24 T cell receptor beta chains from one sample, sequenced in a study of Graves' ophthalmopathy and Graves' hyperthyroidism. Investigators amplified TCR beta CDR3 regions from RNA transcripts. The authors performed first-round RT-PCR with HTBI primers and then a second-round multiplex PCR. TCRdb recomputed calls from the multiplex PCR reads with MiXCR, one row per CDR3 protein. This sample carries about 400,000 distinct CDR3 sequences, 18% of them seen once, and the ten largest clones take 1.6%. The sequencing input was peripheral blood. The receptors come from a woman aged 18-29 years with Graves' ophthalmopathy.

Only a few counts were recorded for this clonotype. This chain uses TRBV6-2 or TRBV6-3 with TRBJ2-7; D possibly uses TRBD1 or TRBD2 (6 bases each). V lost 8 bases and J lost 0, with 11 bases in between. There are 13 residues in the CDR3. Germline-derived CDR1 and CDR2 are MNHEY and SVGEGT. CDR3 region: CASGGTNSYEQYF. The CDR3, as DNA: TGTGCCAGCGGGGGGACAAACTCCTACGAGCAGTACTTC.

This clonotype was counted many times. The rearrangement joins TRBV7-2 to TRBJ2-2; a weak D match, TRBD1 (7 bases). The CDR3 is made up of 15 amino acids. From germline, CDR1 is SGHTA and CDR2 FQGNSA. Trimming stripped 3 bases from V and 4 bases from J, with 12 bases between. In DNA, the CDR3 is TGTGCCAGCAGCTTCGTCCAGGGGGGCACCGGGGAGCTGTTTTTT. Translated, it gives CASSFVQGGTGELFF.

This clonotype was found many times. This chain connects TRBV11-2 to TRBJ2-5, with a weak D call TRBD1 (5 bases). Looked up from germline, CDR1 is SGHAT and CDR2 is FQNNGV. The CDR3 is 16 residues long. V was pared by 2 bases and J by 0 bases, with 13 bases between. CDR3 amino acids: CASSLWGTTHQETQYF. The DNA for the CDR3 is TGTGCCAGCAGCTTATGGGGCACTACACACCAAGAGACCCAGTACTTC.

This clonotype was recorded a few times. V is TRBV29-1 and J is TRBJ2-7, with TRBD1 matching over 9 bases. The CDR3 runs to 13 residues. With V trimmed by 4 bases and J by 4 bases, 5 bases remained unmatched. Germline loops: CDR1 SQVTM, CDR2 ANQGSEA. The CDR3 DNA is TGCAGCGTTGTAACAGGGGGCTTGTACGAGCAGTACTTC. As protein: CSVVTGGLYEQYF.

This clonotype was picked up many times. The rearrangement uses TRBV27 and TRBJ2-7; 9 bases agree with TRBD1. Germline assignment: CDR1 MNHEY and CDR2 SMNVEV (reference sequence). Germline trimming cut 6 bases from V and 5 bases from J; bases unmatched to any gene: 11. This CDR3 is 15 amino acids long. In DNA form, the CDR3 reads TGTGCCAGCAGCCCTGGGGAGGACAGGGGTGACGAGCAGTACTTC. Translation gives CASSPGEDRGDEQYF.

This clonotype was seen repeatedly, ten times or more. The CDR3 reads CATSRTSRVDIQYF. CDR3 bases: TGTGCCACCAGCAGGACTAGCCGTGTGGACATTCAGTACTTC. The chain uses TRBV15 and TRBJ2-4, with 7 positions matching TRBD2. This CDR3 contains 14 residues. Germline V gene lookup returns CDR1 LNHNV and CDR2 YYDKDF (reference sequence). Trimming took 3 bases from V and 8 from J; bases not matched to a gene: 7.

This clonotype has a count of ten or more. The gene calls are TRBV20-1 and TRBJ2-7; 13 bases are a match to TRBD2. J lost 5 bases, V lost 3 bases, and 13 bases had no gene match. Germline-derived CDR1 and CDR2 are DFQATT and SNEGSKA (reference sequence). The CDR3 covers 17 residues. The CDR3 sequence: CSASLPWTSGSRNEQYF. Here the CDR3 DNA reads TGCAGTGCTAGTCTCCCCTGGACTAGCGGGAGTAGAAACGAGCAGTACTTC.

At least ten counts were recorded for this clonotype. The chain links TRBV6-5 to TRBJ2-2; D gene unclear. V was clipped by 0 bases and J by 7 bases, with 12 bases between them. CDR3 length equals 15 residues. CDR1 and CDR2 from the germline V gene are MNHEY and SVGAGI. The CDR3 spells CASSYSSPGGGELFF. The CDR3 DNA is TGTGCCAGCAGTTACTCGAGCCCCGGCGGCGGGGAGCTGTTTTTT.

This clonotype has ten or more counts. The chain employs TRBV20-1 and TRBJ1-5, with TRBD1 identical over 11 bases. This CDR3 contains 12 residues. Germline trimming cut 8 bases from V and 4 bases from J; bases unmatched to any gene: 1. Germline CDR1 DFQATT, CDR2 SNEGSKA (reference sequence). The chain's CDR3 is CSWDRGNQPQHF. The CDR3 bases are TGCAGTTGGGACAGGGGGAATCAGCCCCAGCATTTT.

The V gene is TRBV7-2, the J gene TRBJ1-1; no reliable D call. The CDR3 extends over 13 amino acids. Germline V gives CDR1 SGHTA, CDR2 FQGNSA. V dropped 5 bases and J dropped 5 bases, with 12 bases sitting between them. CDR3 sequence (DNA): TGTGCCAGCAGCCCTATGACCGGGACTGAAGCTTTCTTT. This translates into CASSPMTGTEAFF. The whole variable domain, remainder taken from reference TRBV7-2 and TRBJ1-1, is GAGVSQSPSNKVTEKGKDVELRCDPISGHTALYWYRQSLGQGLEFLIYFQGNSAPDKSGLPSDRFSAERTGGSVSTLTIQRTQQEDSAVYLCASSPMTGTEAFFGQGTRLTVV.

The chain couples TRBV3-1 to TRBJ1-2; D might be TRBD1 (6 bases). The germline V and J ends were trimmed by 0 bases and 4 bases, with 18 bases remaining between them. This CDR3 region has 17 residues. The germline CDR1 and CDR2 sequences are LGHDT and YNNKEL (reference sequence). The CDR3 loop is CASSQDRGDKWGYGYTF. In DNA form, the CDR3 reads TGTGCCAGCAGCCAAGATAGAGGGGACAAATGGGGCTATGGCTACACCTTC.

This clonotype was counted many times. The rearrangement joins TRBV6-2 or TRBV6-3 to TRBJ1-6; TRBD1 matches 8 bases. With 2 bases clipped from V and 11 bases from J, the junction kept 11 bases outside the gene matches. The CDR3 runs 16 residues. Germline CDR1 and CDR2: MNHEY and SVGEGT. In DNA, the CDR3 is TGTGCCAGCAGTTACCTGGGACAGGCTACCAGCACACCCCTCCACTTT. Protein: CASSYLGQATSTPLHF.

This clonotype was detected many times. This chain connects TRBV6-5 to TRBJ2-7; TRBD2 matches at 8 bases. Germline CDR1 MNHEY, CDR2 SVGAGI. Trimming removed 3 bases from V and 2 bases from J; junction bases left unmatched: 9. The CDR3 sequence is 16 residues long. CDR3 in amino acids: CASSYAETGGTYEQYF. The CDR3 DNA sequence: TGTGCCAGCAGTTATGCCGAGACGGGAGGGACCTACGAGCAGTACTTC.

This clonotype was seen many times. V and J are TRBV12-3 or TRBV12-4 and TRBJ2-7; 8 bases are a match to TRBD2. The CDR3 extends over 15 amino acids. Germline trimming cut 6 bases from V and 2 bases from J; bases unmatched to any gene: 9. For the CDR3, the DNA is TGTGCCAGCAGCCCGCTGACTAGCGCGACCTACGAGCAGTACTTC. This translates into CASSPLTSATYEQYF.

This chain joins TRBV7-9 and TRBJ2-5; D call uncertain. V lost 4 bases, J lost 0 bases, and 15 bases lay in between. Per germline, CDR1 SEHNR and CDR2 FQNEAQ (reference sequence). The length of the CDR3 is 16 residues. CDR3 amino acids: CASSWPTSTDQETQYF. The CDR3 DNA reads TGTGCCAGCAGCTGGCCCACGTCCACGGACCAAGAGACCCAGTACTTC.

This clonotype was observed many times. The chain uses TRBV5-6 and TRBJ2-5, with D perhaps assigned TRBD1 or TRBD2 (6 bases each). V was trimmed by 4 bases and J by 4 bases, leaving 14 bases between them. Germline V CDR1 and CDR2: SGHDT, YYEEEE. This CDR3 comprises 14 residues. Here the CDR3 DNA reads TGTGCCAGCAGCAGAAGAGGGGGGCGAGAGACCCAGTACTTC. This sequence encodes CASSRRGGRETQYF.

This clonotype was observed many times. The V and J genes are TRBV11-2 and TRBJ2-6; TRBD2 matches at 12 bases. Looked up from germline, CDR1 is SGHAT and CDR2 is FQNNGV. This CDR3 contains 18 residues. V shed 5 bases, J shed 4 bases, and the junction held 9 bases outside the gene matches. The CDR3 nucleotides are TGTGCCAGCAGCCGGGGGGCTAGCGGGGGGGCCGGGGCCAACGTCCTGACTTTC. Translated, it gives CASSRGASGGAGANVLTF.

CDR3 bases: TGTGCCAGCAGCCACGGTTGGAACACTGAAGCTTTCTTT. Translated, it gives CASSHGWNTEAFF. This rearrangement joins TRBV11-1 to TRBJ1-1; D gene ambiguous. This CDR3 spans 13 amino acids. The ends were cut back, 5 bases at V and 1 base at J, with 8 bases in the middle. Germline-derived CDR1 and CDR2 are SGHAT and FQDESV (reference sequence).

Many counts were recorded for this clonotype. This rearrangement joins TRBV5-1 to TRBJ2-7; TRBD2 might be the D (6 bases). The germline V and J ends were trimmed by 4 bases and 6 bases, with 14 bases remaining between them. Germline lookup yields CDR1 SGHRS and CDR2 YFSETQ. The CDR3 totals 13 residues. The chain's CDR3 is CASSPAGSGEQYF. The CDR3 DNA reads as TGCGCCAGCAGCCCTGCGGGGTCGGGCGAGCAGTACTTC.

This clonotype was counted ten times or more. The chain carries TRBV28 and TRBJ1-6; no definite D call. CDR1 and CDR2 (germline): MDHEN, SYDVKM. Between the trimmed V and J ends, which lost 3 bases and 12 bases, there was a span of 18 bases. The CDR3 has 15 residues. The CDR3, as DNA: TGTGCCAGCAGTTTCTACGGGGAGGGTTCTTTACCCCTCCACTTT. Encoded protein: CASSFYGEGSLPLHF.

The chain has TRBV19 and TRBJ2-5, with D hard to call. In germline, CDR1 is LNHDA, CDR2 SQIVND (reference sequence). Trimming stripped 0 bases from V and 7 bases from J, with 15 bases between. This CDR3 comprises 15 residues. CDR3 region: CASSIELMGIGTQYF. The CDR3 DNA follows: TGTGCCAGTAGTATAGAGCTCATGGGGATCGGGACCCAGTACTTC.

This clonotype appeared many times. V usage is TRBV10-3 and J usage is TRBJ1-1; weak D call: TRBD1 (5 bases). V lost 3 bases to trimming and J lost 5 bases, with 16 bases between them. Germline V gene lookup returns CDR1 ENHRY and CDR2 SYGVKD. The CDR3 spans 15 residues. CDR3 loop: CAISDGTSGATEAFF. The DNA of the CDR3 is TGTGCCATCAGTGACGGGACTTCTGGGGCGACTGAAGCTTTCTTT.

This clonotype showed up many times. CDR3 DNA: TGTGCCAGCAGCTTAACTACTTCCGGGACTCCTACCGGGGAGCTGTTTTTT. This encodes CASSLTTSGTPTGELFF. The chain uses TRBV11-2 and TRBJ2-2, with D tentatively TRBD2 (6 bases). Between the trimmed V and J ends, which lost 2 bases and 5 bases, there was a span of 18 bases. CDR3 length: 17 residues. The germline V gene has CDR1 SGHAT and CDR2 FQNNGV.

This chain connects TRBV30 to TRBJ1-1, with a weak D call TRBD1 (5 bases). With 4 bases removed from V and 3 bases from J, the gap between germline ends came to 12 bases. Per the germline V gene, CDR1 is GTSNPN and CDR2 is SVGIG (reference sequence). The CDR3 has 13 amino acids. CDR3: CAWTPGFHTEAFF. The CDR3 bases are TGTGCCTGGACCCCAGGGTTTCACACTGAAGCTTTCTTT.